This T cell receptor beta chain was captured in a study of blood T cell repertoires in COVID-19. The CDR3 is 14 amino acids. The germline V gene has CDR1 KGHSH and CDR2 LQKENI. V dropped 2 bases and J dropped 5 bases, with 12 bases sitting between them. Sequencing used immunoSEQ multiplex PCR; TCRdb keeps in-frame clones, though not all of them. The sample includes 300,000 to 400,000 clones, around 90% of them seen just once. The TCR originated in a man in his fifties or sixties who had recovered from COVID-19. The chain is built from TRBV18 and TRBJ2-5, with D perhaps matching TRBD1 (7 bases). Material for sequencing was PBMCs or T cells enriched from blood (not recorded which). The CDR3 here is CASSPKAGGETQYF. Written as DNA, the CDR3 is TGTGCCAGCTCACCAAAGGCAGGGGGGGAGACCCAGTACTTC.